This T cell receptor beta chain was retrieved from a study of control samples from healthy donors and cancer patients. Trimming shortened V by 2 bases and J by 0 bases, and 10 bases separated the two germline ends. Germline CDR1 is SQVTM and CDR2 is ANQGSEA. The CDR3 contains 15 residues. Sequencing used immunoSEQ multiplex PCR; TCRdb keeps in-frame clones, though not all of them. The sample yields around 120,000 clones, 85% to 95% seen once. Sequenced input: blood. This sequence joins TRBV29-1 and TRBJ2-2; no clear D gene. The receptor's source is a man younger than 45 in good health. For the CDR3, the DNA is TGCAGCGTTGAATTTCCGGCACCGAACACCGGGGAGCTGTTTTTT. Protein product: CSVEFPAPNTGELFF.